The rows below give T cell receptor beta chains drawn from one sample of a study of CD4 T cells in relation to SARS-CoV-2 and coronaviruses. Method: immunoSEQ multiplex PCR; TCRdb's copy keeps in-frame clones and lacks some. The sample has tens of thousands of clones, about 92% seen once. Material: naive CD4+ T cells from PBMCs. The receptors shown here come from an adult with COVID-19. The CDR3 runs from the conserved cysteine through the conserved F or W. Fields, in order: J gene, D gene, V gene, clone size, CDR3 DNA, CDR3 protein. The D gene is left open where the match is weak. Only some rows state a clone size, as once, few, many or a class for expanded clones.

>TRBJ2-7|TRBD1|TRBV2|NA
TGTGCCAGCAGATTGGGACAGGGTTACGAGCAGTACTTC
CASRLGQGYEQYF
>TRBJ2-1|TRBD2|TRBV6-1|NA
TGTGCCAGCAGTGGTAGGACTAGCCTTACCTACAATGAGCAGTTCTTC
CASSGRTSLTYNEQFF
>TRBJ2-6|NA|TRBV19|NA
TGTGCCAGTAGCACTACAGGTCGTGTGGGTCCTGGGGCCAACGTCCTGACTTTC
CASSTTGRVGPGANVLTF
>TRBJ1-3|NA|TRBV28|NA
TGTGCCAGCAGTTTACGACTTGGGTCTGGAAACACCATATATTTT
CASSLRLGSGNTIYF
>TRBJ1-3|NA|TRBV19|NA
TGTGCCAGTAGTACCGTGTGGGGGGCATCTGGAAACACCATATATTTT
CASSTVWGASGNTIYF
>TRBJ1-1|NA|TRBV7-3|NA
TGTGCCAGCAGCTTAACGTTTACAGTATTACATCTCACTGAAGCTTTCTTT
CASSLTFTVLHLTEAFF
>TRBJ1-5|TRBD1|TRBV5-5|once
TGTGCCAGCAGCCCGGACAGGGGCAATCAGCCCCAGCATTTT
CASSPDRGNQPQHF
>TRBJ2-2|TRBD1|TRBV6-5|NA
TGTGCCAGCACCGCCGGGACAGGGGAGCCCGGGGAGCTGTTTTTT
CASTAGTGEPGELFF
>TRBJ2-2|NA|TRBV5-1|NA
TGCGCCAGCTCGGATACGGGGGGCGTCACCGGGGAGCTGTTTTTT
CASSDTGGVTGELFF
>TRBJ2-3|NA|TRBV10-3|NA
TGTGCCATCAGTGACCTGAGAAGGGGGGCAGATACGCAGTATTTT
CAISDLRRGADTQYF
>TRBJ2-7|TRBD2|TRBV6-6|NA
TGTGCCAGCAGTCCGGGACTAGCGGGAGGGTGGTACTTC
CASSPGLAGGWYF
>TRBJ1-3|NA|TRBV6-5|NA
TGTGCCAGCAGGATAGGGGCCCGCTCTGGAAACACCATATATTTT
CASRIGARSGNTIYF
>TRBJ2-1|TRBD2|TRBV24-1|NA
TGTGCCACCAGTGATCCCGGGACTAGGGTATACAATGAGCAGTTCTTC
CATSDPGTRVYNEQFF
>TRBJ2-3|NA|TRBV5-4|NA
TGTGCCAGCAGCTTGGGTTTAGGTGGCTGGGGAGATACGCAGTATTTT
CASSLGLGGWGDTQYF
>TRBJ2-2|NA|TRBV19|NA
TGTGCCAGTAGTCCCCAACGCGGGGAGCTGTTTTTT
CASSPQRGELFF
>TRBJ1-2|NA|TRBV27|NA
TGTGCCAGCAGTTTAAAGGGTTTCTATGGCTACACCTTC
CASSLKGFYGYTF
>TRBJ2-2|NA|TRBV28|NA
TGTGCCAGCAGTTTCCAGCGGGAGCTGTTTTTT
CASSFQRELFF
>TRBJ1-1|NA|TRBV3-1/TRBV3-2|NA
TGTGCCAGCAGCTTTTTGTATTGGAGCCACGGCACTGAAGCTTTCTTT
CASSFLYWSHGTEAFF